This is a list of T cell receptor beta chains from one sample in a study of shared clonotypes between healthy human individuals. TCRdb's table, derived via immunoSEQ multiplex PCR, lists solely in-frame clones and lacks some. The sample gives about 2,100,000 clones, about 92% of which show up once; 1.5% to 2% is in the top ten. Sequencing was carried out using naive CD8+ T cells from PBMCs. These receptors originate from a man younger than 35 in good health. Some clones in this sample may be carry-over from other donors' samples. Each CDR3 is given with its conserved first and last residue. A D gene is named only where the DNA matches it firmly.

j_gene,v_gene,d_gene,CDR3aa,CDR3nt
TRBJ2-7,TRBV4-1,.,CASSQVPAGRAYEQYF,TGCGCCAGCAGCCAAGTTCCGGCAGGGCGAGCCTACGAGCAGTACTTC
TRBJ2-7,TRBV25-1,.,CASSVGPMNSYEQYF,TGTGCCAGCAGTGTCGGGCCCATGAACTCCTACGAGCAGTACTTC
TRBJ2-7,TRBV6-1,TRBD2,CASSEAPGGLNYEQYF,TGTGCCAGCAGTGAAGCCCCCGGGGGGTTAAACTACGAGCAGTACTTC
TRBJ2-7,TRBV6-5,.,CASSYSIGQQKYEQYF,TGTGCCAGCAGTTACTCGATAGGTCAACAGAAATACGAGCAGTACTTC
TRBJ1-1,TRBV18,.,CASSPLDQGPTEAFF,TGTGCCAGCTCACCATTAGATCAGGGTCCCACTGAAGCTTTCTTT
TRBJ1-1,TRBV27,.,CASSLLGGTEAFF,TGTGCCAGCAGTTTATTGGGCGGCACTGAAGCTTTCTTT
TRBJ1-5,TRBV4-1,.,CASSQEGGGNSNQPQHF,TGCGCCAGCAGCCAAGAGGGAGGGGGGAATAGCAATCAGCCCCAGCATTTT
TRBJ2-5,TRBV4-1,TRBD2,CASSYLAEQETQYF,TGCGCCAGCAGCTATCTAGCGGAACAAGAGACCCAGTACTTC
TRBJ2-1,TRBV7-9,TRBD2,CASHPRGSVNEQFF,TGTGCCAGCCATCCCCGCGGGAGTGTCAATGAGCAGTTCTTC
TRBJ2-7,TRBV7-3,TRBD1,CASSPGSGTGIYEQYF,TGTGCCAGCAGCCCCGGGTCAGGGACAGGGATCTACGAGCAGTACTTC
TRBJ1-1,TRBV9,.,CASSVGPGSGTEAFF,TGTGCCAGCAGCGTAGGTCCAGGAAGTGGTACTGAAGCTTTCTTT
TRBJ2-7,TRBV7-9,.,CASSLAGVYEQYF,TGTGCCAGCAGCTTAGCGGGAGTCTACGAGCAGTACTTC
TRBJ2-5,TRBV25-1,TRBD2,CASTSGRTPEETQYF,TGTGCCAGCACCAGCGGGAGGACGCCGGAAGAGACCCAGTACTTC
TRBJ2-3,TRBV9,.,CASSPLWGGDTQYF,TGTGCCAGCAGCCCTCTCTGGGGTGGAGATACGCAGTATTTT
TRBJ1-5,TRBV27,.,CASSQHGRNNQPQHF,TGTGCCAGCAGTCAACACGGACGGAATAATCAGCCCCAGCATTTT
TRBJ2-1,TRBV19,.,CASSWGAYNEQFF,TGTGCCAGTAGTTGGGGAGCCTACAATGAGCAGTTCTTC
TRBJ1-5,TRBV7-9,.,CASSVSNQPQHF,TGTGCCAGCTCGGTCAGCAATCAGCCCCAGCATTTT
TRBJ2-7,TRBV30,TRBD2,CAWSDSSGSSFYEQYF,TGTGCCTGGAGTGATTCTAGCGGGAGTAGCTTCTACGAGCAGTACTTC
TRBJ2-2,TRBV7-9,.,CASSAYGTGDGGELFF,TGTGCCAGCAGCGCATACGGGACGGGTGACGGCGGGGAGCTGTTTTTT
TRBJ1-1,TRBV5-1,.,CASSLDQGGAEAFF,TGCGCCAGCAGCTTGGATCAGGGTGGGGCTGAAGCTTTCTTT
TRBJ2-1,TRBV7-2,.,CASSLEGRSSYNEQFF,TGTGCCAGCAGCCTAGAGGGGAGGAGCTCCTACAATGAGCAGTTCTTC
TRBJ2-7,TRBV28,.,CASSLPGDFSYEQYF,TGTGCCAGCAGTTTACCAGGCGACTTCTCCTACGAGCAGTACTTC
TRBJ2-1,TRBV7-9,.,CASSLMANEQFF,TGTGCCAGCAGCTTAATGGCCAATGAGCAGTTCTTC
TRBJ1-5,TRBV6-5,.,CASSPTGITPQHF,TGTGCCAGCAGTCCTACAGGGATCACTCCCCAGCATTTT